What follows are 13 T cell receptor beta chains derived from one specimen sequenced in a study of blood T cells in healthy people across ages. A second roughly 7 to 12 cycle PCR used barcoded and J-beta primers. MiXCR, run by TCRdb on the 5' RACE reads, gives a single entry per CDR3 protein. This table holds approximately 780,000 distinct CDR3 sequences, roughly 24% found once. The same data also contributed to another study, on T cells of mothers and their children.

The sequencing input was blood. All receptors derive from a boy younger than 18 in good health.

The CDR3 DNA reads as TGTGCCAGCAGCCAAACTTATAGCGGTGGGGGAAATACAGATACGCAGTATTTT. Translated, it gives CASSQTYSGGGNTDTQYF. The chain is built from TRBV4-2 and TRBJ2-3, with a possible D match to TRBD2 (6 bases). The CDR3 consists of 18 residues. Trimming took 2 bases from V and 3 from J, leaving 21 bases between them. Per the germline V gene, CDR1 is LGHNA and CDR2 is YNFKEQ.

The rearrangement joins TRBV5-1 to TRBJ2-3; D is possibly TRBD2 (5 bases). V lost 5 bases and J 3 bases, leaving 16 bases between the germline ends. The CDR3 consists of 15 residues. Germline assignment: CDR1 SGHRS and CDR2 YFSETQ. CDR3 nucleotide sequence: TGCGCCAGCAGACCCCGGTGGGAGCCAACAGATACGCAGTATTTT. It specifies CASRPRWEPTDTQYF.

This rearrangement joins TRBV10-1 to TRBJ2-5; D may be TRBD2 (5 bases). The DNA end is more similar to TRBJ2-1, so the J call may be wrong. Germline CDR1 WNHNN, CDR2 SYGVQD (reference sequence). This CDR3 contains 13 residues. Written as DNA, the CDR3 is TGCGCCAGCAGTGAGTCCCGGGGTGATGAGCAGTTCTTC. This translates into CASSESRGDEQFF.

The chain uses TRBV2 and TRBJ2-1; TRBD2 aligns across 10 bases. This CDR3 is 14 amino acids long. V lost 7 bases, J lost 7 bases, and 7 bases stayed unmatched. CDR1 SNHLY and CDR2 FYNNEI come from the germline V gene. CDR3 nucleotides: TGTGCCAGCATAACTAGCGGGAACGGGAATGAGCAGTTCTTC. Translated, it gives CASITSGNGNEQFF.

The rearrangement joins TRBV28 to TRBJ2-5, with a tentative D call TRBD2 (5 bases). The V and J ends lost 3 bases and 2 bases respectively, with 10 bases between them. Germline CDR1 reads MDHEN; CDR2 reads SYDVKM. The CDR3 consists of 14 residues. The CDR3 here is CASSFIREQETQYF. The CDR3 coding sequence is TGTGCCAGCAGTTTTATACGGGAACAAGAGACCCAGTACTTC. Looking up the rest from reference TRBV28 and TRBJ2-5 gives the full variable domain: DVKVTQSSRYLVKRTGEKVFLECVQDMDHENMFWYRQDPGLGLRLIYFSYDVKMKEKGDIPEGYSVSREKKERFSLILESASTNQTSMYLCASSFIREQETQYFGPGTRLLVL.

The chain carries TRBV11-2 and TRBJ2-1, with D tentatively TRBD2 (6 bases). Germline CDR1 is SGHAT and CDR2 is FQNNGV. CDR3 length equals 15 residues. Trimming removed 5 bases at V and 8 bases at J, with 19 bases between. CDR3 coding DNA: TGTGCCAGCAGCGCATCCGGGACTGGGGTTGATGAGCAGTTCTTC. It codes for CASSASGTGVDEQFF.

This clonotype was seen only a few times. The gene calls are TRBV2 and TRBJ1-3; D not resolved. Per the germline V gene, CDR1 is SNHLY and CDR2 is FYNNEI. Trimming removed 1 base from V and 1 base from J, with 5 bases in between. The CDR3 runs to 14 residues. The CDR3 DNA reads TGTGCCAGCAGTGAAGAGGGTTCTGGAAACACCATATATTTT. Amino acids: CASSEEGSGNTIYF.

The rearrangement uses TRBV2 and TRBJ1-4, with D unresolved. Trimming cost V 7 bases and J 1 base, with 10 bases left between them. In germline, CDR1 is SNHLY, CDR2 FYNNEI. The CDR3 consists of 14 residues. The CDR3 is CASNYRGTNEKLFF. The CDR3 nucleotides are TGTGCCAGCAACTACAGAGGAACTAATGAAAAACTGTTTTTT.

The chain carries TRBV20-1 and TRBJ1-1; no definite D call. This CDR3 is built from 15 residues. Germline-derived CDR1 and CDR2 are DFQATT and SNEGSKA (reference sequence). The V and J ends lost 0 bases and 1 base respectively, with 12 bases between them. The DNA for the CDR3 is TGCAGTGCTAGAGATCCGTCAGGAGGGAACACTGAAGCTTTCTTT. Translated, it gives CSARDPSGGNTEAFF.

The chain recombines TRBV5-1 with TRBJ2-2, with TRBD2 matching over 9 bases. Trimming removed 3 bases from V and 1 base from J; junction bases left unmatched: 4. CDR1 SGHRS and CDR2 YFSETQ come from the germline V gene. The CDR3 is 16 residues long. In DNA, the CDR3 is TGCGCCAGCAGCTCGGTTAGCGGGGGGAACACCGGGGAGCTGTTTTTT. Protein sequence: CASSSVSGGNTGELFF.

The chain is built from TRBV29-1 and TRBJ1-2; D may be TRBD1 (5 bases). The CDR3 has 11 residues. Germline V lookup: CDR1 SQVTM, CDR2 ANQGSEA. V was clipped by 5 bases and J by 6 bases, with 10 bases between them. The CDR3 nucleotides read TGCAGCGTTAGCCGGGACCATGGCTACACCTTC. The encoded protein is CSVSRDHGYTF.

This clonotype was observed a few times. The V gene is TRBV4-1, the J gene TRBJ1-3, with a tentative D call TRBD1 (5 bases). The CDR3 runs 11 residues. CDR1 MGHRA and CDR2 YSYEKL come from the germline V gene. Trimming stripped 4 bases from V and 9 bases from J, with 7 bases between. The chain's CDR3 is CASSPGGTIYF. CDR3 in DNA: TGCGCCAGCAGCCCGGGGGGCACCATATATTTT.

As concerns this clonotype: The junction departs from germline at one end; a sequencing error may be responsible. The chain has TRBV29-1 and TRBJ2-3; 10 bases are a match to TRBD2. The CDR3 sequence is 15 residues long. Germline loops: CDR1 SQVTM, CDR2 ANQGSEA. The CDR3, as DNA: TGCAGCGTTGAAGGTCAGCGGGGGGGCACGGATACGCAGTATTTT. Residues: CSVEGQRGGTDTQYF.